This T cell receptor beta chain is from a study of T-cell memory formation after mild COVID-19. Study in general: Each donor largely had its own TCR clusters. Study findings and constraints: CD4/CD8 balance characterized clones contracting day 15 to 85, and CD4+ skew characterized later expanders.

As regards this clonotype: Its antigen remains unidentified.

This CDR3 is 16 amino acids long. Germline V gene sequence: CDR1 SGHRS, CDR2 YFSETQ. The J segment lost 1 base and the V segment lost 4 bases, leaving 6 bases of the junction unmatched. In TCRdb, the 5' RACE reads were re-called with MiXCR into one record per CDR3 protein. The sample has some 310,000 distinct CDR3 sequences, roughly 19% seen once; the top ten hold roughly 23%. The source of this sequence is a young man who had mild COVID-19 (a few samples of this study predate the infection). Cell type and time point are not known. The sample comprised PBMCs or a T cell subset sorted from them (not recorded which). The chain links TRBV5-1 to TRBJ2-5; 11 bases align to TRBD2. CDR3 coding DNA: TGCGCCAGCAGCGAGAATAGCGGGGGGGCCCAAGAGACCCAGTACTTC. Its protein is CASSENSGGAQETQYF.